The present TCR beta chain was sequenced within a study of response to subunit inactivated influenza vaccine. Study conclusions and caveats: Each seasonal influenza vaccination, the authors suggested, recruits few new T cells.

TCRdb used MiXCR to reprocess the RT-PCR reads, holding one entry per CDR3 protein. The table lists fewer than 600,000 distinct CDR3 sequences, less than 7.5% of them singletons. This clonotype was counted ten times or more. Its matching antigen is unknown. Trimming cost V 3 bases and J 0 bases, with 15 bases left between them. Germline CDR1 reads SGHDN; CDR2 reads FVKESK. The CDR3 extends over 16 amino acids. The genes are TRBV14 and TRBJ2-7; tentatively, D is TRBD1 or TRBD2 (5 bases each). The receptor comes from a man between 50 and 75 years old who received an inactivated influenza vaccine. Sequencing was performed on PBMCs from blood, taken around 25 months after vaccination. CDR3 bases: TGTGCCAGCAGCCACCACTCGGGACCAGACTCCTACGAGCAGTACTTC. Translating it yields CASSHHSGPDSYEQYF.